The following is a TCR beta chain sequence with its context. Antigen: not known. The PCR ran on 60 Vbeta and 13 Jbeta primers. The method was immunoSEQ multiplex PCR; TCRdb's version includes in-frame clones alone and lacks a portion of them. The sample holds about 130,000 clones; about 82% are singletons and the top ten take roughly 5.5%. These data come from a study of cytomegalovirus exposure and HLA in healthy donors. Study results and caveats: Some V segments could not be told apart, so they were left out, TRBV6-2 and TRBV6-3 among them. Reportedly, fewer N-insertions than the 666-donor mean appeared in an Asian-associated ancestry cluster in a later analysis.

Looked up from germline, CDR1 is LNHDA and CDR2 is SQIVND (reference sequence). The ends lost 5 bases at V and 6 bases at J; junction bases unmatched: 9. CDR3 length equals 15 residues. The specimen was PBMCs. This receptor was identified in a man under 40 in good health and CMV-seronegative. This rearrangement joins TRBV19 to TRBJ1-5, with TRBD1 identical over 8 bases. CDR3 region: CASSLTSRGLQPQHF. In DNA form, the CDR3 reads TGTGCCAGTAGTCTGACGAGCAGGGGGCTTCAGCCCCAGCATTTT.